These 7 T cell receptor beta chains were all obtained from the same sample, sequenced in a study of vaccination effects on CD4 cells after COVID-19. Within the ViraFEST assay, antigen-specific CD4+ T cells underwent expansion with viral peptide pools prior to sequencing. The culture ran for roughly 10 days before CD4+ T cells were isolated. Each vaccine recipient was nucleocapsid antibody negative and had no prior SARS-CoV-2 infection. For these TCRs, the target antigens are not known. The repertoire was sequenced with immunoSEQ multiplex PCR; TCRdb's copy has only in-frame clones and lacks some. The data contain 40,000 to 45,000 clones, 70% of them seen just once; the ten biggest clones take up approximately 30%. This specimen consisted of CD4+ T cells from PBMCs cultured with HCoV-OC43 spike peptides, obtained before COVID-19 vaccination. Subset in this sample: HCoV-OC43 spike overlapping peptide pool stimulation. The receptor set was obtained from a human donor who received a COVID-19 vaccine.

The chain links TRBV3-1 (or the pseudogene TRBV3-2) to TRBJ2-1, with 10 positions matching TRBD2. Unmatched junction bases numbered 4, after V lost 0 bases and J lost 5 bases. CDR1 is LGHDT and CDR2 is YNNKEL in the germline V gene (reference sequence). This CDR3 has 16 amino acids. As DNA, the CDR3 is TGTGCCAGCAGCCAAGAAAGGCTAGCGGGAGACAATGAGCAGTTCTTC. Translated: CASSQERLAGDNEQFF.

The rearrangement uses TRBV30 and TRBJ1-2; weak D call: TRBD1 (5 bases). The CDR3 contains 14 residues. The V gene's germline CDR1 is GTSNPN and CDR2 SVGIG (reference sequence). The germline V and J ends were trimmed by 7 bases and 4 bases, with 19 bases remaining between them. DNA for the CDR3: TGTGCCTACCGGGGGATCGCGTCGGCCTATGGCTACACCTTC. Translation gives CAYRGIASAYGYTF.

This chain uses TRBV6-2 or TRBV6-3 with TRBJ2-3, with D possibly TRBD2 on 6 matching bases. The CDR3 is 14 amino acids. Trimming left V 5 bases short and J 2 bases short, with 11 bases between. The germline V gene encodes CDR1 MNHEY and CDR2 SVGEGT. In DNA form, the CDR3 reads TGTGCCAGCAGTCTGGGACTGATCACAGATACGCAGTATTTT. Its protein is CASSLGLITDTQYF.

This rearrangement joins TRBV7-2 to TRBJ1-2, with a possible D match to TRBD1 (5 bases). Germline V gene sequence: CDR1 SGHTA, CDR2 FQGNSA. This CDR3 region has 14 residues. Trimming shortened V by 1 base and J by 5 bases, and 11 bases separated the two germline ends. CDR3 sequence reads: CASSLDFQGYGYTF. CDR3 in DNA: TGTGCCAGCAGCTTAGATTTTCAGGGATATGGCTACACCTTC.

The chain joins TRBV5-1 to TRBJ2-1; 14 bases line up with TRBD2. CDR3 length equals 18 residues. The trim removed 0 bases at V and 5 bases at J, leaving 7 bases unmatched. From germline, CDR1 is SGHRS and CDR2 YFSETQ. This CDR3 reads CASSLATSGGDRHNEQFF. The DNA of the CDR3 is TGCGCCAGCAGCTTGGCGACTAGCGGGGGGGACAGGCACAATGAGCAGTTCTTC.

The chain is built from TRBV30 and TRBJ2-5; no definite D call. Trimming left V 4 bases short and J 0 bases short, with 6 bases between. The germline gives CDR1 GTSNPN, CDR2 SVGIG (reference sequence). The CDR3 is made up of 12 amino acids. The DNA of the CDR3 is TGTGCCTGGACACAATACCAAGAGACCCAGTACTTC. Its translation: CAWTQYQETQYF.

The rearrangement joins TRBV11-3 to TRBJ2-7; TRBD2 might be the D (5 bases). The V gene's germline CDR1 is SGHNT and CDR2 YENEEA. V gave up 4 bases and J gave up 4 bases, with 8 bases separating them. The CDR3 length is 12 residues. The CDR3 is CASSCTRYEQYF. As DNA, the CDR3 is TGTGCCAGCAGCTGTACTAGGTACGAGCAGTACTTC. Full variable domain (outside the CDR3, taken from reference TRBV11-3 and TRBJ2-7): EAGVVQSPRYKIIEKKQPVAFWCNPISGHNTLYWYLQNLGQGPELLIRYENEEAVDDSQLPKDRFSAERLKGVDSTLKIQPAELGDSAVYLCASSCTRYEQYFGPGTRLTVT.